A selection of T cell receptor beta chains follows, all from one sample in a study of vaccination and CD4 T cells after COVID-19. What these receptors recognize is not known. Each CDR3 protein is one row after TCRdb ran MiXCR on the PCR reads. Of about 21,000 distinct CDR3 sequences in the sample, approximately 40% were seen once. The sample in question was CD4+ T cells from blood, cultured in vitro, obtained before SARS-CoV-2 vaccination. Receptors were obtained from a human donor who had recovered from COVID-19. Each CDR3 is given with its conserved first and last residue.

V	J	CDR3
TRBV15	TRBJ2-2	CATSRGGNTGELFF
TRBV19	TRBJ1-5	CASSMKSRDGQPQHF
TRBV15	TRBJ2-1	CATSSERWVWGNEQFF
TRBV28	TRBJ2-4	CASGLPGQGAAKNIQYF
TRBV15	TRBJ1-1	CATSRTVNTEAFF
TRBV27	TRBJ1-5	CASSFSGGGNQPQHF
TRBV7-3	TRBJ2-3	CASSLVGGTDTQYF
TRBV2	TRBJ2-1	CASREVSEQFF
TRBV30	TRBJ1-1	CAWGRGVGTEAFF
TRBV7-9	TRBJ2-5	CASSAETQYF
TRBV24-1	TRBJ2-1	CATSDGTSGSNEQFF
TRBV2	TRBJ2-1	CASRSSGTYNEQFF
TRBV10-3	TRBJ2-3	CAISGKGSTDTQYF
TRBV7-3	TRBJ1-2	CASSPSGTANYGYTF
TRBV6-2/TRBV6-3	TRBJ1-2	CASRRFSGTEDGYTF
TRBV7-2	TRBJ1-2	CASSLANGVLYGYTF
TRBV7-2	TRBJ2-2	CASSLAGPGLLTGELFF
TRBV11-2	TRBJ2-3	CASSPWRTSGGTDTQYF
TRBV11-3	TRBJ2-5	CASSPSAAQETQYF
TRBV20-1	TRBJ2-1	CSARDIGAHSYNEQFF
TRBV7-2	TRBJ2-7	CASSLRRDESHSYEQYF
TRBV5-1	TRBJ2-5	CASSSDGPQETQYF
TRBV7-2	TRBJ2-7	CASSLDGGKNEQYF
TRBV6-5	TRBJ2-1	CASSYRAQLAGFLDEQFF